What follows are 3 T cell receptor beta chains derived from one specimen sequenced in a study of shared clonotypes between healthy human individuals (TCRdb year 2020). The library came from the immunoSEQ multiplex PCR assay. Held by TCRdb, this immuneACCESS table contains in-frame sequences only and omits some clones. Under half of the omission traces to an unresolved V gene where checked; the cause of the rest is unknown. For this sample there are approximately 2.5 million clones; around 90% appear just once. The ten most abundant clones make up over 0.12% of the sample. The sample consisted of naive CD4+ T cells sorted from blood. In light of the paper, this sample's cell subset or site label describes: CD45RA+ positively selected. These receptors were taken from a young man in good health.

The chain has TRBV28 and TRBJ1-2; D not resolved. CDR1 MDHEN and CDR2 SYDVKM come from the germline V gene. This CDR3 spans 9 amino acids. The V end was cut by 4 bases, the J end by 6 bases, with 0 bases between. CDR3 coding DNA: TGTGCCAGCAGTTATGGCTACACCTTC. Its protein product is CASSYGYTF.

Only one count was recorded for this clone. The chain couples TRBV28 to TRBJ2-6, with 12 nucleotides matching TRBD1. Germline V gene lookup returns CDR1 MDHEN and CDR2 SYDVKM. The ends lost 4 bases at V and 2 bases at J; junction bases unmatched: 9. This CDR3 comprises 19 residues. CDR3 in amino acids: CASSSGGGTGGAGANVLTF. CDR3 nucleotides: TGTGCCAGCAGTTCCGGGGGCGGGACAGGGGGCGCTGGGGCCAACGTCCTGACTTTC.

V usage is TRBV19 and J usage is TRBJ1-1, with D unclear. Per the germline V gene, CDR1 is LNHDA and CDR2 is SQIVND (reference sequence). The CDR3 length is 12 residues. V shed 6 bases and J shed 5 bases, with 10 bases lying between them. CDR3 sequence reads: CASRSRGTEAFF. CDR3 in DNA: TGTGCCAGTAGAAGTCGTGGTACTGAAGCTTTCTTT.